The rows below give T cell receptor beta chains drawn from one sample of a study of cytomegalovirus exposure and HLA in healthy donors. This table comes from immunoSEQ multiplex PCR, and its TCRdb copy is limited to in-frame clones, with some not included. Seen here are approximately 88,000 clones, roughly 84% observed once, and the top ten hold 9.5% to 13%. Sequencing used PBMCs. These TCRs come from a woman under 30 in good health and CMV-seropositive. The CDR3 runs from the conserved cysteine through the conserved F or W. Each record gives: J gene, V gene, D gene, clone size, CDR3 protein, CDR3 DNA. A D gene is named only where the DNA matches it firmly. The size field is filled for only some rows; it gives once, few, many or a size class.

>TRBJ2-1|TRBV4-3|TRBD2|.
CASSPQRGGANEQFF
TGCGCCAGCAGCCCTCAGCGGGGGGGCGCCAATGAGCAGTTCTTC
>TRBJ1-2|TRBV25-1|.|few
CASNDGYGYTF
TGTGCCAGCAATGACGGCTATGGCTACACCTTC
>TRBJ2-7|TRBV19|.|few
CASSIETGYEQYF
TGTGCCAGTAGTATAGAAACAGGATACGAGCAGTACTTC
>TRBJ2-2|TRBV7-9|TRBD1|.
CASSSRTGLTGLSGELFF
TGTGCCAGCAGCTCCCGGACAGGGTTGACGGGGCTCTCCGGGGAGCTGTTTTTT
>TRBJ2-6|TRBV10-2|.|.
CAGGGSGANVLTF
TGCGCCGGAGGCGGTTCTGGGGCCAACGTCCTGACTTTC
>TRBJ2-7|TRBV6-5|TRBD1|.
CASSYSITGVGHEQYF
TGTGCCAGCAGTTACTCGATTACAGGGGTGGGCCACGAGCAGTACTTC
>TRBJ2-1|TRBV6-5|.|.
CASSSFSGDNEQFF
TGTGCCAGCAGTTCCTTCTCCGGGGACAATGAGCAGTTCTTC
>TRBJ2-7|TRBV30|.|.
CAWSVGGAEQYF
TGTGCCTGGAGTGTCGGAGGGGCCGAGCAGTACTTC
>TRBJ1-2|TRBV7-2|TRBD1|.
CASSPPGQLYGYTF
TGTGCCAGCAGCCCCCCGGGACAGCTCTATGGCTACACCTTC
>TRBJ2-1|TRBV7-2|.|.
CASSFLFSVISYNEQFF
TGTGCCAGCAGCTTCCTCTTTAGCGTAATATCCTACAATGAGCAGTTCTTC
>TRBJ2-7|TRBV28|TRBD1|.
CASSLRRTGISYEQYF
TGTGCCAGCAGTTTACGCAGGACAGGGATCTCCTACGAGCAGTACTTC
>TRBJ1-2|TRBV19|.|.
CASSMSNRAYGYTF
TGTGCCAGTAGTATGAGCAACAGGGCGTATGGCTACACCTTC
>TRBJ2-2|TRBV9|.|once
CASRVGGGLVGELFF
TGTGCCAGCAGGGTAGGGGGGGGCCTTGTCGGGGAGCTGTTTTTT
>TRBJ2-3|TRBV6-5|.|.
CASRMAFSTDTQYF
TGTGCCAGCCGCATGGCTTTTAGCACAGATACGCAGTATTTT
>TRBJ1-2|TRBV11-2|.|.
CASSPVTGRAFNYGYTF
TGTGCCAGCAGCCCTGTAACGGGGAGGGCTTTTAACTATGGCTACACCTTC
>TRBJ2-3|TRBV19|.|.
CASRGGSTDTQYF
TGTGCCAGCCGGGGAGGTAGCACAGATACGCAGTATTTT
>TRBJ1-4|TRBV27|TRBD1|.
CASRTTGGGEKLFF
TGTGCCAGCAGGACGACAGGGGGGGGTGAAAAACTGTTTTTT
>TRBJ2-2|TRBV6-6|.|.
CASRSTGTRELFF
TGTGCCAGCAGGTCCACAGGGACCCGGGAGCTGTTTTTT
>TRBJ2-2|TRBV19|.|.
CASSKESGTNTGELFF
TGTGCCAGTAGTAAAGAATCCGGGACGAACACCGGGGAGCTGTTTTTT
>TRBJ2-7|TRBV6-5|.|.
CASQARAGEQYF
TGTGCCAGCCAAGCGCGGGCGGGGGAGCAGTACTTC
>TRBJ2-3|TRBV2|TRBD2|few
CASKVERGRFPDTQYF
TGTGCCAGCAAGGTGGAGCGGGGAAGATTCCCAGATACGCAGTATTTT
>TRBJ1-1|TRBV7-9|.|once
CASSLEGREVGNTEAFF
TGTGCCAGCAGCTTAGAGGGCAGGGAGGTTGGGAACACTGAAGCTTTCTTT
>TRBJ2-7|TRBV10-3|TRBD1|.
CAIRGQDSYEQYF
TGTGCCATCAGGGGACAGGATTCCTACGAGCAGTACTTC
>TRBJ2-2|TRBV4-2|.|.
CASSQEGAQNTGELFF
TGTGCCAGCAGCCAAGAAGGAGCGCAGAACACCGGGGAGCTGTTTTTT
>TRBJ2-1|TRBV7-3|TRBD2|.
CASSLQAGGTNEQFF
TGTGCCAGCAGCTTACAAGCGGGGGGGACCAATGAGCAGTTCTTC
>TRBJ1-2|TRBV28|.|.
CASRVLGGRFDGYTF
TGTGCCAGCAGAGTACTGGGGGGGCGCTTTGATGGCTACACCTTC
>TRBJ1-4|TRBV9|TRBD1|.
CASSASGGREKLFF
TGTGCCAGCAGCGCTTCAGGGGGACGCGAAAAACTGTTTTTT
>TRBJ1-6|TRBV29-1|.|.
CSVGEQGVGPLHF
TGCAGCGTTGGAGAACAAGGAGTAGGACCCCTCCACTTT
>TRBJ2-1|TRBV30|TRBD2|few
CAWTFLKGGFGQFF
TGTGCCTGGACTTTCCTCAAGGGAGGGTTCGGCCAGTTCTTC
>TRBJ1-1|TRBV5-4|.|once
CASSRYSTAEAFF
TGTGCCAGCAGCCGATACAGCACGGCCGAAGCTTTCTTT
>TRBJ2-5|TRBV5-4|.|.
CASSADSQETQYF
TGTGCCAGCAGCGCGGACTCCCAAGAGACCCAGTACTTC
>TRBJ2-1|TRBV5-1|TRBD1|.
CASSVTGGLSYNEQFF
TGCGCCAGCAGCGTCACAGGGGGCCTTTCCTACAATGAGCAGTTCTTC
>TRBJ2-7|TRBV19|.|.
CASSIEHTSPTSFYEQYF
TGTGCCAGTAGTATAGAGCACACATCCCCAACCTCCTTCTACGAGCAGTACTTC
>TRBJ2-3|TRBV25-1|.|once
CASSMGGDRSTDTQYF
TGTGCCAGCAGTATGGGCGGGGATCGAAGCACAGATACGCAGTATTTT
>TRBJ2-1|TRBV6-5|TRBD2|.
CASSSQGLGLEQFF
TGTGCCAGCAGTTCCCAGGGACTAGGACTCGAGCAGTTCTTC
>TRBJ1-1|TRBV7-9|.|.
CASSLQANTEAFF
TGTGCCAGCAGCTTACAGGCGAACACTGAAGCTTTCTTT
>TRBJ2-1|TRBV5-1|TRBD2|.
CASSRTSGGNEQFF
TGCGCCAGCAGCCGGACTAGCGGGGGAAATGAGCAGTTCTTC
>TRBJ2-7|TRBV5-1|TRBD1|.
CASSSLGTDSYEQYF
TGCGCCAGCAGCTCCCTCGGGACAGATTCCTACGAGCAGTACTTC
>TRBJ1-2|TRBV6-1|.|few
CASSEGAGYGYTF
TGTGCCAGCAGTGAAGGGGCAGGCTATGGCTACACCTTC
>TRBJ2-5|TRBV7-2|.|once
CASSPGARAGTQYF
TGTGCCAGCAGCCCGGGAGCCCGGGCGGGGACCCAGTACTTC
>TRBJ2-5|TRBV7-9|.|once
CASSFVPQETQYF
TGTGCCAGCAGCTTCGTCCCCCAAGAGACCCAGTACTTC
>TRBJ2-2|TRBV2|.|.
CASSGQNTGELFF
TGTGCCAGCAGTGGACAGAACACCGGGGAGCTGTTTTTT
>TRBJ1-6|TRBV9|TRBD1|.
CASSVAGGQGYNSPLHF
TGTGCCAGCAGCGTAGCTGGGGGACAGGGTTATAATTCACCCCTCCACTTT
>TRBJ2-7|TRBV19|TRBD1|.
CASSYRDSRSYEQYF
TGTGCCAGTAGTTACCGGGACAGCCGCTCCTACGAGCAGTACTTC
>TRBJ2-3|TRBV6-6|.|.
CASQGTDTQYF
TGTGCCAGCCAGGGAACAGATACGCAGTATTTT
>TRBJ1-2|TRBV19|TRBD1|.
CASSTTGDWAYGYTF
TGTGCCAGTAGTACGACAGGGGATTGGGCCTATGGCTACACCTTC
>TRBJ2-2|TRBV11-3|.|.
CASSAPGTGELFF
TGTGCCAGCAGCGCCCCGGGCACCGGGGAGCTGTTTTTT
>TRBJ2-1|TRBV6-5|.|.
CASSYRLADEQFF
TGTGCCAGCAGTTACAGGCTAGCTGATGAGCAGTTCTTC
>TRBJ1-1|TRBV15|.|.
CATSRGSSTNTEAFF
TGTGCCACCAGCAGAGGGAGCAGTACAAACACTGAAGCTTTCTTT